The next 26 T cell receptor beta chains were all read from a single sample in a study of blood T cells in healthy people across ages. A second PCR of about 6 to 12 cycles used a sample-barcoded 5' primer and a J-beta primer mix. TCRdb reprocessed the 5' RACE reads with MiXCR, giving one entry per CDR3 protein. The sample has over 550,000 distinct CDR3 sequences, roughly 31% seen once. Sequencing was performed on blood. These receptors came from an elderly woman in good health.

Turning to this clonotype: A much more abundant neighbour one base away suggests this may be a read error. The CDR3 loop reads CASSHLTSYGYTF. The CDR3 bases are TGTGCCAGCAGTCACTTAACCAGCTATGGCTACACCTTC. V usage is TRBV12-3 or TRBV12-4 and J usage is TRBJ1-2; no clear D gene. CDR3 length: 13 amino acids. V dropped 5 bases and J dropped 4 bases, with 11 bases sitting between them.

Many counts were recorded for this clonotype. The J gene is TRBJ2-5, the V gene TRBV30, with TRBD2 identical over 11 bases. This CDR3 region has 14 residues. Per the germline V gene, CDR1 is GTSNPN and CDR2 is SVGIG (reference sequence). The V gene end was trimmed by 3 bases and the J gene end by 5 bases; junction bases not matched to a gene: 5. CDR3 in amino acids: CAWRLAGGGETQYF. CDR3 in DNA: TGTGCCTGGAGGCTAGCGGGGGGTGGTGAGACCCAGTACTTC. Based on the CDR3 plus reference TRBV30 and TRBJ2-5, the full variable domain is SQTIHQWPATLVQPVGSPLSLECTVEGTSNPNLYWYRQAAGRGLQLLFYSVGIGQISSEVPQNLSASRPQDRQFILSSKKLLLSDSGFYLCAWRLAGGGETQYFGPGTRLLVL.

In this sample, this clonotype turned up a few times. V and J are TRBV7-8 and TRBJ2-2; 10 nucleotides agree with TRBD2. Germline-derived CDR1 and CDR2 are SGHVS and FQNEAQ. J gave up 7 bases and V 5 bases, and 7 bases lay outside the gene matches. The CDR3 consists of 15 residues. Here the CDR3 reads CASSQRGGYVGELFF. In DNA form, the CDR3 reads TGTGCCAGCAGCCAGCGGGGGGGCTACGTCGGGGAGCTGTTTTTT.

V and J are TRBV2 and TRBJ2-2; D gene ambiguous. The germline CDR1 and CDR2 sequences are SNHLY and FYNNEI. V was shortened by 3 bases and J by 3 bases, with 11 bases between the two germline ends. There are 15 residues in the CDR3. CDR3 sequence reads: CASSEGRIDTGELFF. CDR3 bases: TGTGCCAGCAGTGAGGGTAGAATCGACACCGGGGAGCTGTTTTTT.

This chain links TRBV20-1 with TRBJ1-5, with a possible D match to TRBD1 (6 bases). Germline CDR1 DFQATT, CDR2 SNEGSKA (reference sequence). Trimming cost V 3 bases and J 1 base, with 16 bases left between them. This CDR3 region has 16 residues. The CDR3 DNA reads TGCAGTGCTAGGGACTACAGGGATAGCAGCAATCAGCCCCAGCATTTT. Protein: CSARDYRDSSNQPQHF.

Details on this clonotype: A much larger clone sits a single nucleotide away, making a read error possible. The V and J genes are TRBV29-1 and TRBJ2-7; TRBD1 is a possible D gene (5 bases). This CDR3 comprises 13 residues. The ends were cut back, 6 bases at V and 1 base at J, with 13 bases in the middle. The germline gives CDR1 SQVTM, CDR2 ANQGSEA. CDR3 sequence (DNA): TGCAGCGTAGGGGCAAAGTTATCCTACGAGCAGTACTTC. It encodes CSVGAKLSYEQYF.

This clonotype was detected many times. The V and J genes are TRBV5-1 and TRBJ1-4, with D perhaps TRBD1 (6 bases). The CDR3 contains 15 residues. Germline CDR1 reads SGHRS; CDR2 reads YFSETQ. The germline V and J ends were trimmed by 7 bases and 4 bases, with 17 bases remaining between them. The CDR3 DNA reads TGCGCCAGCTCATCAAAACAGGGAAATAATGAAAAACTGTTTTTT. Encoded protein: CASSSKQGNNEKLFF.

This chain connects TRBV6-1 to TRBJ2-7; 8 bases are shared with TRBD2. The CDR3 sequence is 16 residues long. Trimming at V came to 8 bases and at J to 7 bases, leaving 19 bases not matched to a gene. Germline V gives CDR1 MNHNS, CDR2 SASEGT. The CDR3 nucleotides read TGTGCCAGCCTAAGACCCCTAGCGGGCGTCTCCAATGAGCAGTACTTC. Protein product: CASLRPLAGVSNEQYF.

The CDR3 sequence is CASSLDGEIGGKLFF. The CDR3 DNA is TGCGCCAGCAGCTTGGATGGGGAAATCGGAGGAAAACTGTTTTTT. The chain employs TRBV5-1 and TRBJ1-4; D is ambiguous. This CDR3 is built from 15 residues. Trimming took 0 bases from V and 10 from J, leaving 16 bases between them. Germline V lookup: CDR1 SGHRS, CDR2 YFSETQ.

At least ten counts were recorded for this clonotype. The chain is built from TRBV7-2 and TRBJ2-5, with D perhaps matching TRBD2 (5 bases). CDR3 length: 14 residues. V was clipped by 5 bases and J by 4 bases, with 14 bases between them. Germline lookup yields CDR1 SGHTA and CDR2 FQGNSA. CDR3 sequence: CASSKVPRVETQYF. CDR3 nucleotides: TGTGCCAGCAGCAAAGTACCGAGGGTAGAGACCCAGTACTTC.

This chain uses TRBV7-6 with TRBJ1-5; TRBD1 agrees at 7 bases. Germline CDR1 SGHVS, CDR2 FNYEAQ. Trimming removed 1 base from V and 9 bases from J; junction bases left unmatched: 6. The CDR3 contains 14 residues. The CDR3 region has the DNA TGTGCCAGCAGCTTAGGTGGACAGGCCGGGCCCCAGCATTTT. This encodes CASSLGGQAGPQHF.

With respect to this clonotype: One base away lies a much larger clone, so this may be a sequencing read error. The V call is TRBV4-1, the J call TRBJ2-4, with D perhaps assigned TRBD1 or TRBD2 (5 bases each). The J call is uncertain, as TRBJ2-7 better fits the DNA end. Germline lookup yields CDR1 MGHRA and CDR2 YSYEKL. The CDR3 is 15 residues long. The CDR3 bases are TGCGCCAGCAGCCAAGACGGAGGACATATCTACGAGCAGTACTTC. It is translated as CASSQDGGHIYEQYF.

This clonotype was seen a few times. The chain recombines TRBV29-1 with TRBJ2-2; the match to TRBD1 covers 11 bases. CDR3 length: 15 amino acids. After removal of 7 bases from V and 0 bases from J, the junction contained 4 bases not matched to a gene. Germline V lookup: CDR1 SQVTM, CDR2 ANQGSEA. The CDR3 coding sequence is TGCAGCGCCCGGACAGGGGGCGCGAACACCGGGGAGCTGTTTTTT. Protein product: CSARTGGANTGELFF.

This clonotype was detected ten times or more. The V call is TRBV20-1, the J call TRBJ2-1; either TRBD1 or TRBD2 may supply D (5 bases each). The V gene lost 3 bases and the J gene lost 9 bases, with 18 bases spanning the gap. Germline CDR1 DFQATT, CDR2 SNEGSKA (reference sequence). The CDR3 contains 14 residues. The CDR3 DNA sequence: TGCAGTGCTAGGGGGACCAGTCCCCTGGGTGAGCAGTTCTTC. Translation gives CSARGTSPLGEQFF.

The count of this clonotype is one. The V gene is TRBV7-3, the J gene TRBJ2-7; D might be TRBD1 (5 bases). The V end lost 1 base, the J end lost 1 base, and 14 bases lay between the germline ends. CDR3 length: 16 residues. Germline assignment: CDR1 SGHTA and CDR2 FQGTGA. The CDR3 spells CASSLKRGLKSYEQYF. CDR3 bases: TGTGCCAGCAGCTTAAAAAGGGGTTTGAAATCCTACGAGCAGTACTTC.

The J gene is TRBJ2-5, the V gene TRBV6-1; D not certain. Germline V gene sequence: CDR1 MNHNS, CDR2 SASEGT. The CDR3 extends over 14 amino acids. V was trimmed by 1 base and J by 5 bases, leaving 11 bases between them. The CDR3 coding sequence is TGTGCCAGCAGTGAAGAGATGTTGGGCGAGACCCAGTACTTC. Translation gives CASSEEMLGETQYF.

In regard to this clonotype: At one end, the junction sequence differs from germline, possibly due to a read error. The rearrangement uses TRBV7-2 and TRBJ1-6; tentatively, D is TRBD1 (5 bases). CDR1 is SGHTA and CDR2 is FQGNSA in the germline V gene. This CDR3 is 15 amino acids long. The CDR3 region is CASSLVGTEGSSLHF. The DNA for the CDR3 is TGTGCCAGCAGCTTAGTCGGGACGGAAGGTTCATCCCTCCACTTT.

This clonotype was seen more than once but under ten times. This sequence may be a read error, since a much larger clone differs from it by one base. The rearrangement uses TRBV9 and TRBJ2-5; D is unresolved. Germline V gene data show CDR1 as SGDLS and CDR2 as YYNGEE. V lost 4 bases to trimming and J lost 11 bases, with 18 bases between them. The CDR3 has 13 amino acids. The CDR3 protein is CASSPGSYNEQYF. CDR3 sequence (DNA): TGTGCCAGCAGCCCCGGGTCCTACAATGAGCAGTACTTC.

This clonotype was detected many times. The genes are TRBV12-3 or TRBV12-4 and TRBJ2-1, with TRBD2 identical over 13 bases. The J segment lost 0 bases and the V segment lost 3 bases, leaving 11 bases of the junction unmatched. There are 20 residues in the CDR3. The chain's CDR3 is CASSFVRTSGGRSSYNEQFF. The CDR3 bases are TGTGCCAGCAGTTTTGTCCGGACTAGCGGGGGCCGTAGCTCCTACAATGAGCAGTTCTTC.

V usage is TRBV6-2 or TRBV6-3 and J usage is TRBJ2-7; D assignment may be TRBD1 or TRBD2 (5 bases each). Per the germline V gene, CDR1 is MNHEY and CDR2 is SVGEGT. V gave up 5 bases and J gave up 5 bases, with 16 bases separating them. This CDR3 is 14 amino acids long. The CDR3 region has the DNA TGTGCCAGCAGTGACCTCAGGGACGCAGACGAGCAGTACTTC. Residues: CASSDLRDADEQYF.

This clonotype was observed at least ten times. The gene calls are TRBV20-1 and TRBJ2-3, with 7 bases matching TRBD1. The junction had 5 bases not matched to a gene; V was cut back by 1 base and J by 1 base. CDR3 length: 15 amino acids. Per the germline V gene, CDR1 is DFQATT and CDR2 is SNEGSKA (reference sequence). Written as DNA, the CDR3 is TGCAGTGCTAGAGGGAATAGGGGGCGCACAGATACGCAGTATTTT. It translates to CSARGNRGRTDTQYF.

The J gene is TRBJ1-2, the V gene TRBV19; D unresolved. The CDR3 length is 13 residues. Germline values: CDR1 LNHDA, CDR2 SQIVND (reference sequence). V lost 0 bases, J lost 2 bases, and 4 bases lay in between. Here the CDR3 reads CASSIEGNYGYTF. In DNA, the CDR3 is TGTGCCAGTAGTATAGAAGGGAACTATGGCTACACCTTC.

This clonotype has ten or more counts. The chain recombines TRBV5-1 with TRBJ1-1; 7 bases align to TRBD1. Trimming took 5 bases from V and 7 from J; bases not matched to a gene: 11. Germline V lookup: CDR1 SGHRS, CDR2 YFSETQ. The CDR3 covers 14 residues. The DNA of the CDR3 is TGCGCCAGCAGTTGGGACTCCCGGGACAGTGAAGCTTTCTTT. Translation: CASSWDSRDSEAFF.

This clonotype was counted between two and nine times. The rearrangement joins TRBV15 to TRBJ1-1, with TRBD1 as a possible D gene (6 bases). V was clipped by 2 bases and J by 0 bases, with 13 bases between them. The germline V gene encodes CDR1 LNHNV and CDR2 YYDKDF (reference sequence). The CDR3 spans 16 residues. CDR3 sequence: CATSRPGRGMNTEAFF. The CDR3 DNA reads as TGTGCCACCAGCAGACCAGGTAGGGGGATGAACACTGAAGCTTTCTTT.

The rearrangement joins TRBV6-2 or TRBV6-3 to TRBJ1-1; no clear D gene. The CDR3 is made up of 15 amino acids. The V gene's germline CDR1 is MNHEY and CDR2 SVGEGT. Trimming pared 2 bases from V and 2 bases from J, leaving 12 bases between. CDR3 in amino acids: CASSYDQATNTEAFF. The CDR3 region has the DNA TGTGCCAGCAGTTACGATCAGGCGACAAACACTGAAGCTTTCTTT.

At least ten counts were recorded for this clonotype. The gene calls are TRBV7-2 and TRBJ2-7; D gene ambiguous. Trimming shortened V by 1 base and J by 3 bases, and 7 bases separated the two germline ends. The V gene's germline CDR1 is SGHTA and CDR2 FQGNSA. The CDR3 runs 13 residues. This chain's CDR3 is CASSLGVIYEQYF. CDR3 in DNA: TGTGCCAGCAGCTTAGGCGTTATCTACGAGCAGTACTTC.